The source of this T cell receptor beta chain is a study of shared clonotypes between healthy human individuals. The wider study: Plates per donor: three CD4 naive, three CD4 memory, two CD8 naive, one CD8 memory.

Profiled with immunoSEQ multiplex PCR; TCRdb holds only in-frame clones, not every one. The repertoire consists of around 1.6 million clones, with approximately 98% occurring once and the leading ten covering 0.4% to 0.45%. This clone has only one observation. Losses at the gene ends were 1 base for V and 0 bases for J; bases not matched to a gene: 12. Per germline, CDR1 MNHEY and CDR2 SMNVEV (reference sequence). This CDR3 has 19 amino acids. The chain couples TRBV27 to TRBJ2-1; the match to TRBD2 covers 7 bases. The TCR originated in a man aged 25 to 45 in good health. What was sequenced was naive CD4+ T cells sorted from blood. The subset here: CD45RA+ positively selected. CDR3 DNA sequence: TGTGCCAGCAGTTTATACGGCGCTAGCGGAATTCTCTCCTACAATGAGCAGTTCTTC. Encoded protein: CASSLYGASGILSYNEQFF.